Following are 27 T cell receptor beta chains from one sample sequenced in a study of beta chain features in type 1 diabetes. The entirety of the isolated RNA underwent reverse transcription, so expressed TCRB transcripts were sequenced. Assay: immunoSEQ multiplex PCR; the TCRdb copy retains only in-frame clones and omits some. The sample yields hundreds of thousands of clones, about 14% seen once. Points from the study as a whole: All four CD4+ subsets from Type 1 diabetes patients carried moderately but significantly shorter TCRB CDR3s.

These receptors' antigens are unknown. Specimen: naive CD4+ T cells from blood. Source of these receptors: a man aged 18 to 30 with type 1 diabetes.

The V and J genes are TRBV29-1 and TRBJ2-2, with D possibly TRBD2 on 6 matching bases. The CDR3 has 15 residues. Trimming cost V 7 bases and J 6 bases, with 21 bases left between them. Germline assignment: CDR1 SQVTM and CDR2 ANQGSEA. CDR3 DNA sequence: TGCAGCGCCGTCGGGGGTCCCCACATGGCCGGGGAGCTGTTTTTT. Protein: CSAVGGPHMAGELFF.

Only a few counts were recorded for this clone. This sequence joins TRBV7-3 and TRBJ2-1, with D unclear. V lost 6 bases, J lost 7 bases, and 13 bases lay in between. The germline V gene encodes CDR1 SGHTA and CDR2 FQGTGA. The CDR3 has 13 residues. CDR3 sequence: CASSQNGLNEQFF. Here the CDR3 DNA reads TGTGCCAGCAGTCAAAACGGCCTGAATGAGCAGTTCTTC.

The chain couples TRBV4-2 to TRBJ2-5; no clear D. Germline V gene lookup returns CDR1 LGHNA and CDR2 YNFKEQ. The CDR3 is 13 residues long. Trimming cost V 0 bases and J 4 bases, with 6 bases left between them. CDR3 sequence (DNA): TGTGCCAGCAGCCAAGATCCGGGAGAGACCCAGTACTTC. Translation gives CASSQDPGETQYF.

This clone was recorded a few times. This chain joins TRBV29-1 and TRBJ1-2; TRBD1 might be the D (6 bases). Trimming took off 7 bases at V and 6 bases at J, with 18 bases between the two ends. Per germline, CDR1 SQVTM and CDR2 ANQGSEA. The CDR3 covers 13 residues. CDR3 in DNA: TGCAGCGCTCTCGGGGGGCGCGGAGATGGCTACACCTTC. This translates into CSALGGRGDGYTF.

The chain joins TRBV20-1 to TRBJ2-7, with D possibly TRBD1 on 6 matching bases. The CDR3 has 11 amino acids. Per the germline V gene, CDR1 is DFQATT and CDR2 is SNEGSKA (reference sequence). V gave up 6 bases and J gave up 2 bases, with 8 bases separating them. The CDR3 region has the DNA TGCAGTGCACAGGGAACCTACGAGCAGTACTTC. Amino acid sequence: CSAQGTYEQYF.

This clone was observed a handful of times. The chain employs TRBV5-1 and TRBJ2-7, with TRBD2 matching 8 bases. Looked up from germline, CDR1 is SGHRS and CDR2 is YFSETQ. Trimming at V came to 0 bases and at J to 2 bases, leaving 4 bases not matched to a gene. This CDR3 has 15 residues. CDR3 DNA: TGCGCCAGCAGCTTGGGTAGCGGGGCTACCTACGAGCAGTACTTC. Its protein is CASSLGSGATYEQYF.

This clone was found a few times. The CDR3 is CASTDLPSGSKETQYF. The CDR3 DNA reads TGTGCCAGCACTGACCTCCCTAGCGGGAGCAAAGAGACCCAGTACTTC. The chain joins TRBV6-1 to TRBJ2-5; 10 bases align to TRBD2. From germline, CDR1 is MNHNS and CDR2 SASEGT. V shed 7 bases and J 3 bases; nucleotides not matched to a gene: 11. This CDR3 is built from 16 residues.

This clone was seen a few times. This sample includes further DNA sequences coding for the same CDR3. The chain employs TRBV5-1 and TRBJ2-1, with TRBD1 matching 12 bases. Germline V gene sequence: CDR1 SGHRS, CDR2 YFSETQ. The CDR3 loop spans 15 amino acids. V lost 4 bases and J lost 4; bases outside the gene matches: 3. CDR3 sequence (DNA): TGCGCCAGCAGCCCGGGACAGGGGGCATACAATGAGCAGTTCTTC. This encodes CASSPGQGAYNEQFF.

This clone occurred a few times. J is TRBJ1-5 and V is TRBV11-2, with a tentative D call TRBD1 (5 bases). The CDR3 sequence is 16 residues long. Trimming cost V 2 bases and J 0 bases, with 11 bases left between them. Looked up from germline, CDR1 is SGHAT and CDR2 is FQNNGV. CDR3 sequence: CASSLSAGYSNQPQHF. The CDR3 bases are TGTGCCAGCAGCTTATCGGCAGGGTATAGCAATCAGCCCCAGCATTTT.

This sequence joins TRBV5-1 and TRBJ1-1; 9 nucleotides line up with TRBD1. The CDR3 has 17 residues. V shed 4 bases, J shed 4 bases, and the junction held 14 bases outside the gene matches. The germline CDR1 and CDR2 sequences are SGHRS and YFSETQ. The DNA of the CDR3 is TGCGCCAGCAGCCTACTGGGACTACAGGGGGCGGGCACTGAAGCTTTCTTT. Protein sequence: CASSLLGLQGAGTEAFF.

This chain uses TRBV2 with TRBJ1-2, with unresolved D. Germline V lookup: CDR1 SNHLY, CDR2 FYNNEI. CDR3 length: 11 amino acids. V was clipped by 5 bases and J by 4 bases, with 5 bases between them. The CDR3 is CASSPSYGYTF. DNA of the CDR3: TGTGCCAGCAGTCCGTCCTATGGCTACACCTTC.

This sequence joins TRBV18 and TRBJ2-7; 7 positions match TRBD2. This CDR3 is 13 amino acids long. Germline CDR1 is KGHSH and CDR2 is LQKENI. The V segment lost 3 bases and the J segment 6 bases; nucleotides outside the gene matches: 5. The CDR3 nucleotides read TGTGCCAGCTCACCCTCGGGGGGTTCCGAGCAGTACTTC. Protein sequence: CASSPSGGSEQYF.

About this clone itself: The sample has other DNA sequences that encode this CDR3 too. V and J are TRBV5-1 and TRBJ1-2; tentatively, D is TRBD1 (6 bases). Deletions cut 4 bases from V and 2 bases from J, with 9 bases between. CDR3 length: 13 residues. Germline V CDR1 and CDR2: SGHRS, YFSETQ. CDR3 coding DNA: TGCGCCAGCAGCCCAGGACAGAACTATGGCTACACCTTC. Translation: CASSPGQNYGYTF.

This clone has just a few counts. V and J are TRBV6-5 and TRBJ2-3; 8 bases map to TRBD2. Unmatched junction bases numbered 8, after V lost 5 bases and J lost 4 bases. Germline lookup yields CDR1 MNHEY and CDR2 SVGAGI. The CDR3 is made up of 15 amino acids. The chain's CDR3 is CASSPPGGRADTQYF. DNA of the CDR3: TGTGCCAGCAGTCCGCCGGGGGGGCGGGCAGATACGCAGTATTTT.

V gene TRBV4-1 combines with J gene TRBJ1-4; TRBD1 matches 10 bases. The CDR3 runs to 15 residues. The germline V gene has CDR1 MGHRA and CDR2 YSYEKL. V trimming: 3 bases; J trimming: 7 bases; junction bases outside the gene matches: 5. The CDR3 nucleotides read TGCGCCAGCAGCCAGTCCGGGACAGGGGTTGAAAAACTGTTTTTT. This gives the protein CASSQSGTGVEKLFF.

This clone was detected only a few times. The rearrangement joins TRBV5-4 to TRBJ1-2; possibly TRBD1 for D (6 bases). V shed 1 base and J shed 4 bases, with 11 bases lying between them. Germline CDR1 and CDR2: SGHNT and YYREEE (reference sequence). The CDR3 is 14 residues long. The CDR3 sequence is CASSLSAGAYGYTF. The CDR3 DNA reads TGTGCCAGCAGCTTGTCGGCAGGGGCCTATGGCTACACCTTC.

This sequence joins TRBV5-1 and TRBJ2-2; D is perhaps TRBD1 or TRBD2 (5 bases each). The CDR3 runs 14 residues. Deletions cut 6 bases from V and 3 bases from J, with 12 bases between. Germline loops: CDR1 SGHRS, CDR2 YFSETQ. This CDR3 reads CASNEGQDTGELFF. Here the CDR3 DNA reads TGCGCCAGCAATGAGGGGCAGGACACCGGGGAGCTGTTTTTT.

A remark on this clone: This sample includes further DNA sequences coding for the same CDR3. The chain carries TRBV10-3 and TRBJ2-3; maybe TRBD2 (5 bases). V was clipped by 3 bases and J by 3 bases, with 7 bases between them. CDR1 ENHRY and CDR2 SYGVKD come from the germline V gene. The CDR3 length is 13 residues. The DNA of the CDR3 is TGTGCCATCAGTGAACTAGGTACAGATACGCAGTATTTT. Protein sequence: CAISELGTDTQYF.

This clone has a handful of counts. The chain uses TRBV27 and TRBJ2-7; the D gene is possibly TRBD2 (6 bases). The CDR3 consists of 16 residues. Trimming removed 7 bases from V and 1 base from J, with 20 bases in between. Germline loops: CDR1 MNHEY, CDR2 SMNVEV (reference sequence). CDR3 sequence (DNA): TGTGCCAGCACCCCTCTCACCGGGACTGGTTCCTACGAGCAGTACTTC. Amino acid sequence: CASTPLTGTGSYEQYF.

The V gene is TRBV6-1, the J gene TRBJ1-2, with unresolved D. This CDR3 comprises 15 residues. Germline CDR1 MNHNS, CDR2 SASEGT. V was shortened by 1 base and J by 4 bases, with 13 bases between the two germline ends. The CDR3 nucleotides read TGTGCCAGCAGTGAAGTAGGTGGTGGCGTCTATGGCTACACCTTC. This gives the protein CASSEVGGGVYGYTF.

The chain is built from TRBV6-6 and TRBJ1-2, with D possibly TRBD1 on 5 matching bases. CDR1 is MNHNY, CDR2 SVGAGI, per germline (reference sequence). The CDR3 is 13 amino acids. The V end was cut by 2 bases, the J end by 8 bases, with 12 bases between. The CDR3 reads CASSYATVHGYTF. In DNA, the CDR3 is TGTGCCAGCAGTTACGCGACAGTTCACGGCTACACCTTC.

This clone occurred a few times. The J gene is TRBJ1-5, the V gene TRBV30; D possibly corresponds to TRBD1 (5 bases). CDR3 size: 14 residues. Trimming stripped 1 base from V and 3 bases from J, with 10 bases between. In germline, CDR1 is GTSNPN, CDR2 SVGIG (reference sequence). In DNA form, the CDR3 reads TGTGCCTGGAGTGATCGACAGCCCAATCAGCCCCAGCATTTT. Encoded protein: CAWSDRQPNQPQHF.

The chain has TRBV25-1 and TRBJ2-1; a possible D gene is TRBD2 (6 bases). The germline V gene encodes CDR1 MGHDK and CDR2 SYGVNS. Deletions cut 6 bases from V and 6 bases from J, with 15 bases between. This CDR3 contains 14 residues. In nucleotides, the CDR3 is TGTGCCAGCAGCACGGGGACTCCCATCAATGAGCAGTTCTTC. Translation: CASSTGTPINEQFF.

The genes are TRBV4-2 and TRBJ1-5; TRBD1 is a possible D gene (5 bases). The germline V and J ends were trimmed by 0 bases and 7 bases, with 10 bases remaining between them. This CDR3 has 14 amino acids. Per germline, CDR1 LGHNA and CDR2 YNFKEQ. CDR3 in DNA: TGTGCCAGCAGCCAAGAACGGGGGAGACAGCCCCAGCATTTT. Protein sequence: CASSQERGRQPQHF.

This clone has just a few counts. The chain is built from TRBV7-2 and TRBJ1-1, with 7 bases lining up with TRBD1. The trim removed 6 bases at V and 3 bases at J, leaving 10 bases unmatched. The germline V gene encodes CDR1 SGHTA and CDR2 FQGNSA. The CDR3 has 15 residues. The DNA of the CDR3 is TGTGCCAGCAGTTTCCGGACAGGTCCTTACACTGAAGCTTTCTTT. Its translation is CASSFRTGPYTEAFF. Supplemented by reference TRBV7-2 and TRBJ1-1, the full variable domain reads GAGVSQSPSNKVTEKGKDVELRCDPISGHTALYWYRQSLGQGLEFLIYFQGNSAPDKSGLPSDRFSAERTGGSVSTLTIQRTQQEDSAVYLCASSFRTGPYTEAFFGQGTRLTVV.

In this sample, this clone turned up a few times. V is TRBV5-1 and J is TRBJ1-5; a possible D gene is TRBD1 (5 bases). Germline V CDR1 and CDR2: SGHRS, YFSETQ. The germline V and J ends were trimmed by 5 bases and 3 bases, with 9 bases remaining between them. This CDR3 contains 13 residues. CDR3 coding DNA: TGCGCCAGCAGAGGGGATTTCAATCAGCCCCAGCATTTT. It specifies CASRGDFNQPQHF.

The chain uses TRBV5-4 and TRBJ1-2; 10 bases agree with TRBD1. Trimming removed 3 bases from V and 5 bases from J; junction bases left unmatched: 7. The length of the CDR3 is 15 residues. The germline CDR1 and CDR2 sequences are SGHNT and YYREEE (reference sequence). Here the CDR3 DNA reads TGTGCCAGCAGCTCCCCGGGACAGGGGATGTATGGCTACACCTTC. It translates to CASSSPGQGMYGYTF.